Listed below are T cell receptor beta chains from one sample, sequenced in a study of OX40 agonist ivuxolimab in advanced cancers. Method: immunoSEQ multiplex PCR; TCRdb's copy keeps in-frame clones and lacks some. Seen here are about 40,000 clones, 70% to 80% observed once, and the top ten hold approximately 22%. Sample: CD4+ or CD8+ T cells sorted from blood, taken in a trial of the OX40 agonist ivuxolimab. Receptors originate from an adult with an advanced solid tumor such as melanoma, head and neck, liver or kidney cancer. Both conserved end residues are trimmed from each CDR3.

v_call cdr3_aa
TRBV18 ASSPQGTPYEQY
TRBV4-3 ASSQDMGGAGASSPLH
TRBV29-1 SVTDTGELF
TRBV13 ASSPVGGTIY
TRBV7-9 ASSLGGYNQPQH
TRBV18 ASSVATGDSNQPQH
TRBV4-1 ASSQDKWGQGKNTEAF
TRBV27 ASSPLGLANPYEQY
TRBV11-2 AGSLGPRGPYEQY
TRBV10-3 AIPGGERDNPRDEQF
TRBV19 ASSIGFGYYEQY
TRBV5-3 ARSRGQGAYEQY
TRBV5-4 ASSRATTNGELF
TRBV28 ASSLVSPYEQY
TRBV27 ASSAPTDPYEQY
TRBV6-1 ASSAYTLGFSYEQY
TRBV5-5 ASSLGHRGNTEAF
TRBV10-2 ASRGADTQY
TRBV6-6 ASSSQGASFGYT
TRBV27 ASNPHPLRGTGELF
TRBV2 ASSEQGGEQY